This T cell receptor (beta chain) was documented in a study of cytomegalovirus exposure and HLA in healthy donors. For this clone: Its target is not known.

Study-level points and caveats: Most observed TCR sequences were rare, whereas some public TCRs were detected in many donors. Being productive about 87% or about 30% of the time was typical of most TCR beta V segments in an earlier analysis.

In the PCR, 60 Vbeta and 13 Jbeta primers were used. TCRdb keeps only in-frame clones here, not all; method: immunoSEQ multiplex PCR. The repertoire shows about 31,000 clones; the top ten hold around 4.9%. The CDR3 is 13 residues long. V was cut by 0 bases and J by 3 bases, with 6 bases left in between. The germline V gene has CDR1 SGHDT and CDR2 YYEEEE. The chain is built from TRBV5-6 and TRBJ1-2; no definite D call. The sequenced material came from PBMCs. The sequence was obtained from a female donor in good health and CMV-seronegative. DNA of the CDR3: TGTGCCAGCAGCTTGGACAGATACTATGGCTACACCTTC. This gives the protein CASSLDRYYGYTF.